The 10 T cell receptor beta chains listed next were all sequenced from one sample in a study of cytomegalovirus exposure and HLA in healthy donors. 60 Vbeta and 13 Jbeta primers were used in PCR. Here immunoSEQ multiplex PCR was the method, and the copy in TCRdb shows in-frame clones only, minus some. This sample yields more than 90,000 clones, of which about 80% are seen a single time; 4.9% belongs to the top ten. Specimen: PBMCs. All receptors derive from a man aged 45-60 years in good health and CMV-seropositive.

The V and J genes are TRBV7-8 and TRBJ1-2, with 12 positions matching TRBD1. Looked up from germline, CDR1 is SGHVS and CDR2 is FQNEAQ. The CDR3 length is 16 residues. With 1 base clipped from V and 4 bases from J, the junction kept 4 bases outside the gene matches. The CDR3 bases are TGTGCCAGCAGCTTAGTCGGGACAGGGGGCGCCTATGGCTACACCTTC. Translating gives CASSLVGTGGAYGYTF.

This chain links TRBV4-3 with TRBJ2-7, with D perhaps TRBD1 (6 bases). CDR1 and CDR2 (germline): LGHNA, YSLEER. The V gene lost 0 bases and the J gene lost 3 bases, with 12 bases spanning the gap. The CDR3 consists of 15 residues. CDR3 DNA sequence: TGCGCCAGCAGCCAAGATCGCACAGGGAGCTACGAGCAGTACTTC. Its protein is CASSQDRTGSYEQYF.

The rearrangement links TRBV2 to TRBJ1-1, with 7 bases that match TRBD1. The germline V gene has CDR1 SNHLY and CDR2 FYNNEI. With 6 bases clipped from V and 0 bases from J, the junction kept 4 bases outside the gene matches. The length of the CDR3 is 14 residues. The CDR3 DNA sequence: TGTGCCAGCAGGGATGGACAGGTGAACACTGAAGCTTTCTTT. Protein product: CASRDGQVNTEAFF.

This CDR3 is CASSTMTSGGGETQYF. DNA of the CDR3: TGTGCCAGCAGCACCATGACTAGCGGGGGGGGTGAGACCCAGTACTTC. The V gene is TRBV7-9, the J gene TRBJ2-5, with 14 bases that match TRBD2. The CDR3 covers 16 residues. In germline, CDR1 is SEHNR, CDR2 FQNEAQ (reference sequence). The junction had 7 bases not matched to a gene; V was cut back by 5 bases and J by 5 bases.

This clone appeared a single time. V usage is TRBV5-6 and J usage is TRBJ2-3; 8 bases fit TRBD2. Looked up from germline, CDR1 is SGHDT and CDR2 is YYEEEE. V was pared by 0 bases and J by 5 bases, with 8 bases of the junction left unmatched. The CDR3 consists of 16 residues. As DNA, the CDR3 is TGTGCCAGCAGCTTGGCAATGACAGCGGGGGAAGATACGCAGTATTTT. As protein: CASSLAMTAGEDTQYF.

This clone came up once. The gene calls are TRBV7-2 and TRBJ1-1; D is perhaps TRBD1 (6 bases). Trimming left V 4 bases short and J 3 bases short, with 12 bases between. This CDR3 comprises 14 residues. Looked up from germline, CDR1 is SGHTA and CDR2 is FQGNSA. CDR3 in amino acids: CASSSQGLDTEAFF. DNA of the CDR3: TGTGCCAGCAGCTCCCAGGGGCTGGACACTGAAGCTTTCTTT.

J is TRBJ1-1 and V is TRBV29-1; 9 bases align to TRBD1. CDR1 and CDR2 from the germline V gene are SQVTM and ANQGSEA. The CDR3 extends over 13 amino acids. Germline trimming cut 5 bases from V and 7 bases from J; bases unmatched to any gene: 8. The CDR3 reads CSVIDRGFGEAFF. The CDR3 region has the DNA TGCAGCGTTATCGACAGGGGGTTCGGTGAAGCTTTCTTT.

The J gene is TRBJ2-7, the V gene TRBV2, with D tentatively TRBD1 (5 bases). The germline CDR1 and CDR2 sequences are SNHLY and FYNNEI. CDR3 length: 13 amino acids. The V gene lost 6 bases and the J gene lost 3 bases, with 12 bases spanning the gap. The CDR3 nucleotides read TGTGCCAGCAGAGAGGATCAGGGCTACGAGCAGTACTTC. It is translated as CASREDQGYEQYF.

The table lists this clone with a few counts. The V and J genes are TRBV6-1 and TRBJ1-1; D unclear. Trimming removed 7 bases from V and 0 bases from J, with 12 bases in between. Per the germline V gene, CDR1 is MNHNS and CDR2 is SASEGT. The CDR3 loop spans 14 amino acids. The CDR3 DNA reads TGTGCCAGCAAAGTAACGGGGATGAACACTGAAGCTTTCTTT. Amino acids: CASKVTGMNTEAFF.

In this sample, this clone turned up a few times. This chain joins TRBV30 and TRBJ1-4; D perhaps matches TRBD1 (6 bases). This CDR3 spans 14 amino acids. Germline lookup yields CDR1 GTSNPN and CDR2 SVGIG (reference sequence). Trimming took off 8 bases at V and 8 bases at J, with 21 bases between the two ends. The CDR3 DNA is TGTGCCGGCCGCCGGGGCAGGGGTGGCGAAAAACTGTTTTTT. Translated, it gives CAGRRGRGGEKLFF.